The 31 T cell receptor beta chains presented below share a single source sample, sequenced in a study of T-cell reconstitution after alpha-beta-depleted transplantation in children. Unique molecular identifiers were incorporated during preparation of the TCRbeta library. TCRdb passed the PCR reads through MiXCR, listing each CDR3 protein once. This sample has roughly 120,000 distinct CDR3 sequences, with around 23% found just once. Sequencing used PBMCs, mostly from graft donor cells, obtained 180 days after TCRalphabeta/CD19-depleted stem cell transplant. These TCRs come from a male patient aged 2 to 10 who had a stem cell transplant for chronic granulomatous disease, so the T cells may come from the graft donor.

This clonotype was seen a handful of times. The chain is built from TRBV13 and TRBJ1-2; D not resolved. The CDR3 runs to 15 residues. Germline loops: CDR1 PRHDT, CDR2 FYEKMQ (reference sequence). Trimming left V 4 bases short and J 3 bases short, with 15 bases between. The CDR3 region is CASSSQANPHYGYTF. CDR3 nucleotide sequence: TGTGCCAGCAGCTCACAAGCCAACCCTCACTATGGCTACACCTTC.

This clonotype appeared many times. The J gene is TRBJ2-2, the V gene TRBV5-1; no definite D call. The V gene's germline CDR1 is SGHRS and CDR2 YFSETQ. Trimming removed 2 bases at V and 6 bases at J, with 14 bases between. The CDR3 has 15 residues. The CDR3: CASSFSHNIAGELFF. The CDR3 DNA reads TGCGCCAGCAGCTTTTCCCACAATATAGCCGGGGAGCTGTTTTTT.

This clonotype was detected many times. This rearrangement joins TRBV20-1 to TRBJ2-7; TRBD2 agrees at 8 bases. CDR3 length equals 13 residues. The germline V gene encodes CDR1 DFQATT and CDR2 SNEGSKA (reference sequence). V gave up 7 bases and J gave up 4 bases; unmatched junction bases: 9. The CDR3 spells CSGRVAGRYEQYF. The DNA for the CDR3 is TGCAGTGGGAGAGTAGCGGGAAGGTACGAGCAGTACTTC.

This clonotype has ten or more counts. The CDR3 DNA sequence: TGCTCCTTCGCCGGACTAGCGGGAGCGGGCTCCTACGAGCAGTACTTC. It is translated as CSFAGLAGAGSYEQYF. J is TRBJ2-7 and V is TRBV29-1, with 13 bases identical to TRBD2. This CDR3 spans 16 amino acids. Per germline, CDR1 SQVTM and CDR2 ANQGSEA.

This clonotype was detected many times. The rearrangement joins TRBV7-8 to TRBJ2-1; D not resolved. CDR1 is SGHVS and CDR2 is FQNEAQ in the germline V gene. This CDR3 has 16 residues. Trimming stripped 1 base from V and 1 base from J, with 11 bases between. The CDR3, as DNA: TGTGCCAGCAGCTTAGTGCGTCTCCGATCCTACAATGAGCAGTTCTTC. Protein: CASSLVRLRSYNEQFF.

Many counts were recorded for this clonotype. The chain joins TRBV15 to TRBJ2-2, with D perhaps matching TRBD1 (5 bases). The CDR3 is 14 residues long. The germline V and J ends were trimmed by 1 base and 6 bases, with 9 bases remaining between them. Germline CDR1 reads LNHNV; CDR2 reads YYDKDF (reference sequence). The CDR3 spells CATSRARGAGELFF. In DNA form, the CDR3 reads TGTGCCACCAGCAGAGCTAGGGGCGCCGGGGAGCTGTTTTTT.

This clonotype was recorded a few times. The chain carries TRBV7-6 and TRBJ2-1; D is unresolved. Germline loops: CDR1 SGHVS, CDR2 FNYEAQ. The V gene lost 5 bases and the J gene lost 4 bases, with 18 bases spanning the gap. The CDR3 loop spans 16 amino acids. This CDR3 is CASSPDGRLSYNEQFF. Here the CDR3 DNA reads TGTGCCAGCAGCCCCGACGGGCGCCTATCATACAATGAGCAGTTCTTC.

In its sample, this clonotype was seen a few times. The gene calls are TRBV7-8 and TRBJ2-4; 7 bases fit TRBD1. The CDR3 has 18 amino acids. From germline, CDR1 is SGHVS and CDR2 FQNEAQ. V lost 2 bases, J lost 2 bases, and 12 bases stayed unmatched. CDR3 in amino acids: CASSLTGAGSVSKNIQYF. The CDR3 DNA reads TGTGCCAGCAGCTTAACAGGGGCGGGCAGTGTTTCCAAAAACATTCAGTACTTC.

J is TRBJ2-3 and V is TRBV12-3 or TRBV12-4, with TRBD1 as a possible D gene (6 bases). The CDR3 is 16 amino acids. Trimming pared 4 bases from V and 1 base from J, leaving 15 bases between. The CDR3 region has the DNA TGTGCCAGCAGTTCGGGGACAACCCGGCGCACAGATACGCAGTATTTT. Its translation is CASSSGTTRRTDTQYF.

There are many counts of this clonotype. This rearrangement joins TRBV21-1 to TRBJ1-1. TRBV21-1 is a pseudogene. This CDR3 is built from 15 residues. CDR3 sequence reads: CASSLLRPYGTEAFF. In DNA form, the CDR3 reads TGTGCCAGCAGCCTACTCAGACCCTATGGAACTGAAGCTTTCTTT.

V usage is TRBV7-9 and J usage is TRBJ1-1; a weak D match, TRBD1 (5 bases). Germline CDR1 reads SEHNR; CDR2 reads FQNEAQ (reference sequence). V was trimmed by 3 bases and J by 3 bases, leaving 20 bases between them. The CDR3 sequence is 17 residues long. This CDR3 is CASSFFISGRVDTEAFF. The CDR3 DNA reads as TGTGCCAGCAGCTTTTTCATTTCGGGCAGGGTGGACACTGAAGCTTTCTTT.

The rearrangement joins TRBV20-1 to TRBJ2-5; D is possibly TRBD1 (6 bases). The CDR3 sequence is 13 residues long. V lost 0 bases to trimming and J lost 4 bases, with 9 bases between them. Looked up from germline, CDR1 is DFQATT and CDR2 is SNEGSKA (reference sequence). The CDR3 nucleotides read TGCAGTGCTAGAGATCCCAGGGGAGAGACCCAGTACTTC. Encoded protein: CSARDPRGETQYF.

The chain couples TRBV12-3 or TRBV12-4 to TRBJ1-5; D gene uncertain. The CDR3 contains 11 residues. V shed 7 bases and J shed 4 bases, with 5 bases lying between them. The CDR3 sequence: CASTPNQPQHF. Written as DNA, the CDR3 is TGTGCCAGCACCCCTAATCAGCCCCAGCATTTT.

Ten or more counts support this clonotype. The genes are TRBV15 and TRBJ2-2; D gene unclear. V was pared by 0 bases and J by 1 base, with 18 bases between. The CDR3 runs to 19 residues. Germline CDR1 LNHNV, CDR2 YYDKDF (reference sequence). CDR3 region: CATSRDPSGPVLNTGELFF. As DNA, the CDR3 is TGTGCCACCAGCAGAGACCCCTCTGGCCCAGTTTTGAACACCGGGGAGCTGTTTTTT.

This clonotype was picked up a small number of times. The chain couples TRBV5-1 to TRBJ2-2; no firm D call. CDR3 length: 13 amino acids. Germline loops: CDR1 SGHRS, CDR2 YFSETQ. Trimming cost V 0 bases and J 7 bases, with 7 bases left between them. CDR3 nucleotides: TGCGCCAGCAGCTTGGAGGGAAACGGGGAGCTGTTTTTT. Translating it yields CASSLEGNGELFF.

The sample holds a few counts of this clonotype. The chain is built from TRBV29-1 and TRBJ2-7; TRBD1 matches at 7 bases. The germline V gene has CDR1 SQVTM and CDR2 ANQGSEA. The CDR3 is 15 residues long. Losses at the gene ends were 1 base for V and 0 bases for J; bases not matched to a gene: 6. The CDR3 reads CSVEGRGRFSYEQYF. The CDR3 nucleotides read TGCAGCGTTGAAGGAAGGGGGCGATTCTCCTACGAGCAGTACTTC.

This clonotype came up many times. This chain joins TRBV20-1 and TRBJ1-5; 12 bases line up with TRBD1. Germline trimming cut 3 bases from V and 11 bases from J; bases unmatched to any gene: 8. Germline V CDR1 and CDR2: DFQATT, SNEGSKA (reference sequence). CDR3 size: 14 residues. The CDR3 spells CSARGPGQGASQHF. The CDR3 DNA sequence: TGCAGTGCTAGGGGTCCGGGACAGGGGGCTTCCCAGCATTTT.

This clonotype was observed at least ten times. This chain uses TRBV5-1 with TRBJ2-2, with D uncertain. This CDR3 comprises 15 residues. Germline values: CDR1 SGHRS, CDR2 YFSETQ. Between the trimmed V and J ends, which lost 1 base and 0 bases, there was a span of 7 bases. In DNA form, the CDR3 reads TGCGCCAGCAGCTTGAGGGTCGCGAACACCGGGGAGCTGTTTTTT. It specifies CASSLRVANTGELFF.

The V call is TRBV29-1, the J call TRBJ2-1; TRBD2 matches at 10 bases. Germline V lookup: CDR1 SQVTM, CDR2 ANQGSEA. The CDR3 sequence is 14 residues long. J gave up 3 bases and V 3 bases, and 2 bases lay outside the gene matches. CDR3 DNA: TGCAGCGTTGACCGGACTAGCGGCTACAATGAGCAGTTCTTC. This gives the protein CSVDRTSGYNEQFF.

V and J are TRBV29-1 and TRBJ2-1; 7 bases match TRBD2. This CDR3 spans 13 amino acids. Unmatched junction bases numbered 8, after V lost 5 bases and J lost 7 bases. Germline values: CDR1 SQVTM, CDR2 ANQGSEA. This chain's CDR3 is CSVRGGGGNEQFF. The CDR3 DNA follows: TGCAGCGTTAGGGGCGGCGGGGGTAATGAGCAGTTCTTC.

The chain is built from TRBV12-3 or TRBV12-4 and TRBJ2-7, with no clear D. This CDR3 has 12 residues. Trimming pared 3 bases from V and 4 bases from J, leaving 7 bases between. The CDR3 bases are TGTGCCAGCAGTTTTTTAAAATACGAGCAGTACTTC. Translation gives CASSFLKYEQYF.

This clonotype was detected a few times. This rearrangement joins TRBV29-1 to TRBJ1-4; 8 nucleotides match TRBD1. The CDR3 has 14 amino acids. V was pared by 6 bases and J by 8 bases, with 11 bases of the junction left unmatched. Germline V gene data show CDR1 as SQVTM and CDR2 as ANQGSEA. The CDR3 is CSVAGGSGGEKLFF. For the CDR3, the DNA is TGCAGCGTAGCTGGTGGATCAGGGGGCGAAAAACTGTTTTTT. Based on the CDR3 plus reference TRBV29-1 and TRBJ1-4, the full variable domain is SAVISQKPSRDICQRGTSLTIQCQVDSQVTMMFWYRQQPGQSLTLIATANQGSEATYESGFVIDKFPISRPNLTFSTLTVSNMSPEDSSIYLCSVAGGSGGEKLFFGSGTQLSVL.

Only a few counts were recorded for this clonotype. The V call is TRBV7-9, the J call TRBJ2-3; D possibly corresponds to TRBD2 (6 bases). The CDR3 has 15 amino acids. CDR1 SEHNR and CDR2 FQNEAQ come from the germline V gene (reference sequence). The V and J ends lost 10 bases and 2 bases respectively, with 19 bases between them. CDR3: CATRTGGTFTDTQYF. CDR3 bases: TGTGCCACTAGAACCGGAGGGACTTTCACAGATACGCAGTATTTT.

This clonotype was counted between two and nine times. The chain uses TRBV29-1 and TRBJ1-2; D may be TRBD1 (5 bases). Germline values: CDR1 SQVTM, CDR2 ANQGSEA. V lost 3 bases to trimming and J lost 4 bases, with 15 bases between them. The CDR3 runs to 14 residues. In DNA form, the CDR3 reads TGCAGCGTTGATAGTGGGGGAAGAGCCTATGGCTACACCTTC. Translation: CSVDSGGRAYGYTF.

This chain connects TRBV5-1 to TRBJ2-1; 9 positions match TRBD2. The V gene's germline CDR1 is SGHRS and CDR2 YFSETQ. The CDR3 spans 15 residues. Losses at the gene ends were 4 bases for V and 7 bases for J; bases not matched to a gene: 9. CDR3 in DNA: TGCGCCAGCAGCAGGATAGCGGGAGTAGGAAATGAGCAGTTCTTC. It specifies CASSRIAGVGNEQFF.

V usage is TRBV15 and J usage is TRBJ2-5; D perhaps matches TRBD1 (5 bases). The length of the CDR3 is 15 residues. CDR1 is LNHNV and CDR2 is YYDKDF in the germline V gene (reference sequence). With 0 bases removed from V and 4 bases from J, the gap between germline ends came to 12 bases. CDR3 protein: CATSRERGFLETQYF. The CDR3 DNA sequence: TGTGCCACCAGCAGAGAAAGGGGCTTTTTAGAGACCCAGTACTTC.

This clonotype was recorded at least ten times. The J gene is TRBJ2-3, the V gene TRBV20-1, with 10 bases that match TRBD2. The CDR3 has 16 residues. Trimming at V came to 1 base and at J to 2 bases, leaving 6 bases not matched to a gene. Germline lookup yields CDR1 DFQATT and CDR2 SNEGSKA (reference sequence). This chain's CDR3 is CSARGILAGNTDTQYF. CDR3 nucleotides: TGCAGTGCTAGAGGGATACTAGCGGGGAACACAGATACGCAGTATTTT.

A remark on this clonotype: A read error may explain this, as a much larger clone is one base away. This chain links TRBV10-2 with TRBJ1-6; D not certain. Germline V lookup: CDR1 WSHSY, CDR2 SAAADI. This CDR3 contains 17 residues. This chain's CDR3 is CATSESQLGTYNSPLHF. DNA for the CDR3: TGCGCCACCAGTGAGTCTCAACTAGGGACCTATAATTCACCCCTCCACTTT.

This clonotype was counted ten times or more. The chain couples TRBV20-1 to TRBJ2-1; D is unclear. V dropped 3 bases and J dropped 0 bases, with 18 bases sitting between them. Germline CDR1 DFQATT, CDR2 SNEGSKA (reference sequence). This CDR3 has 17 amino acids. CDR3 sequence reads: CSARGLLGHFSYNEQFF. The DNA for the CDR3 is TGCAGTGCTAGGGGGTTACTTGGGCATTTCTCCTACAATGAGCAGTTCTTC.

The DNA of the CDR3 is TGTGCCAGCAGCTTGGGGATAAACACCGGGGAGCTGTTTTTT. Amino acids: CASSLGINTGELFF. This chain joins TRBV5-6 and TRBJ2-2; the D is unclear. Trimming took off 0 bases at V and 2 bases at J, with 5 bases between the two ends. Germline CDR1 SGHDT, CDR2 YYEEEE. The CDR3 runs to 14 residues.

This clonotype occurred many times. J is TRBJ1-4 and V is TRBV5-1, with D possibly matching TRBD1 (5 bases). The CDR3 is 14 amino acids. Trimming removed 0 bases at V and 8 bases at J, with 11 bases between. The germline CDR1 and CDR2 sequences are SGHRS and YFSETQ. The CDR3 DNA reads TGCGCCAGCAGCTTGGTCGCTGGGGCGGAAAAACTGTTTTTT. Translation: CASSLVAGAEKLFF.